The present T cell receptor (beta chain) was sequenced within a study of Ad26.COV2.S vaccination and SARS-CoV-2 variants. Produced via immunoSEQ multiplex PCR; TCRdb's table is partial and in-frame only. The sample contains 300,000 to 450,000 clones, 90% to 95% of which appear only once. About this clone itself: Its target is not known.

Germline loops: CDR1 SQVTM, CDR2 ANQGSEA. The trim removed 6 bases at V and 5 bases at J, leaving 12 bases unmatched. The CDR3 covers 14 residues. Overall study findings and caveats: Greater spike-specific TCR breadth was seen in vaccine recipients than in placebo recipients. From the TCR breadth and depth analyses, total T cell responses may have been underestimated. After vaccination, reports described spike-specific CD8+ and CD4+ T cell responses as showing substantial breadth.

The chain is built from TRBV29-1 and TRBJ1-1, with 7 bases aligning to TRBD1. The sample consisted of peripheral blood, taken after recovery from COVID-19. The TCR originated in a human donor who had recovered from COVID-19. The CDR3 reads CSVRREGAQTEAFF. In nucleotides, the CDR3 is TGCAGCGTCCGGAGAGAGGGGGCGCAGACTGAAGCTTTCTTT.